The next 4 T cell receptor beta chains were all read from a single sample in a study of beta chain features in type 1 diabetes. Study conclusions and caveats: Shorter TCRB CDR3s, moderately but significantly so, marked every one of the four CD4+ subsets in Type 1 diabetes patients.

Their antigens remain unidentified. Expressed TCRB transcripts were sequenced because the entire RNA isolate underwent reverse transcription. Sequencing was performed with immunoSEQ multiplex PCR; in TCRdb, only in-frame clones are kept and a portion is missing. The repertoire consists of under 850,000 clones, with under 15% occurring once and the leading ten covering around 0.022%. Material: naive CD4+ T cells from blood. The receptor set was obtained from a man between 18 and 35 years old with type 1 diabetes.

The chain employs TRBV10-3 and TRBJ1-6, with D uncertain. Per the germline V gene, CDR1 is ENHRY and CDR2 is SYGVKD. The CDR3 sequence is 13 residues long. The V and J ends lost 11 bases and 10 bases respectively, with 18 bases between them. The chain's CDR3 is CASSAGFESPLHF. DNA for the CDR3: TGTGCCTCCTCGGCAGGATTCGAGTCACCCCTCCACTTT.

This clone has just a few counts. The V and J genes are TRBV5-1 and TRBJ1-1; the D is unclear. This CDR3 region has 13 residues. The germline V gene encodes CDR1 SGHRS and CDR2 YFSETQ. Deletions cut 4 bases from V and 8 bases from J, with 15 bases between. The CDR3, as DNA: TGCGCCAGCAGCGTTGGACGGGATAAGGAAGCTTTCTTT. This translates into CASSVGRDKEAFF.

The sample holds a few counts of this clone. This rearrangement joins TRBV5-1 to TRBJ1-4, with 7 nucleotides matching TRBD1. Unmatched junction bases numbered 6, after V lost 0 bases and J lost 7 bases. Looked up from germline, CDR1 is SGHRS and CDR2 is YFSETQ. This CDR3 has 15 residues. CDR3 in amino acids: CASSLEPGQSEKLFF. CDR3 sequence (DNA): TGCGCCAGCAGCTTGGAACCGGGACAGAGTGAAAAACTGTTTTTT.

The chain carries TRBV5-1 and TRBJ2-5; D unclear. Germline V lookup: CDR1 SGHRS, CDR2 YFSETQ. This CDR3 has 15 amino acids. Trimming left V 0 bases short and J 1 base short, with 10 bases between. CDR3 sequence reads: CASSLADDTQETQYF. The CDR3 DNA sequence: TGCGCCAGCAGCTTGGCCGACGACACCCAAGAGACCCAGTACTTC. Full variable domain (missing parts from reference TRBV5-1 and TRBJ2-5): KAGVTQTPRYLIKTRGQQVTLSCSPISGHRSVSWYQQTPGQGLQFLFEYFSETQRNKGNFPGRFSGRQFSNSRSEMNVSTLELGDSALYLCASSLADDTQETQYFGPGTRLLVL.